This T cell receptor (beta chain) was sequenced for a study of blood T cells in healthy people across ages. Findings of the study overall: A greater number of naive CD4+ cells and higher diversity distinguished long-lived donors from aged donors.

The study isolated at least 6.5 million PBMCs from each sample. As to this clonotype: Its antigen is unknown.

The authors ran a second PCR of about 7 to 12 cycles using a sample-barcoded 5' primer and a J-beta primer mix. TCRdb recomputed calls from the 5' RACE reads with MiXCR, one row per CDR3 protein. The sample shows 730,000 or so distinct CDR3 sequences, 40% to 45% of them seen only once. This clonotype originated in an elderly man in good health. The sample comprised blood.

This CDR3 reads CASSGVNTGELFF. The CDR3 DNA sequence: TGTGCCAGCTCAGGAGTGAACACCGGGGAGCTGTTTTTT. V and J are TRBV18 and TRBJ2-2; no definite D call. This CDR3 has 13 amino acids. V was cut by 5 bases and J by 1 base, with 5 bases left in between. CDR1 is KGHSH and CDR2 is LQKENI in the germline V gene. The complete variable domain, with remaining parts taken from reference TRBV18 and TRBJ2-2, reads NAGVMQNPRHLVRRRGQEARLRCSPMKGHSHVYWYRQLPEEGLKFMVYLQKENIIDESGMPKERFSAEFPKEGPSILRIQQVVRGDSAAYFCASSGVNTGELFFGEGSRLTVL.